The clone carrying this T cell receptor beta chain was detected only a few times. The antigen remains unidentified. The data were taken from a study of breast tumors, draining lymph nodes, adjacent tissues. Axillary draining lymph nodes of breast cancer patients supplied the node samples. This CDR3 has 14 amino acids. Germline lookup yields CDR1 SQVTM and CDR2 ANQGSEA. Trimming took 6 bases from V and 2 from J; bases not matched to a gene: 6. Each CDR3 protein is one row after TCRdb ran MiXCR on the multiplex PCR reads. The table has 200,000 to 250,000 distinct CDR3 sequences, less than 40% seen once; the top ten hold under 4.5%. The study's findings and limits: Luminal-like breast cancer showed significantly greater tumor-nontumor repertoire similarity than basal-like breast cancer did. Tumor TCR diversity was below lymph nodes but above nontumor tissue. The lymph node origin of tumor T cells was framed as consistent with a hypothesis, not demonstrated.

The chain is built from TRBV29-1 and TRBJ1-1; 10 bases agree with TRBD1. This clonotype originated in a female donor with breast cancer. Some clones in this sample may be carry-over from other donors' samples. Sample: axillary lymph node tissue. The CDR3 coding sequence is TGCAGCGTGCGACAGGGGGCCCAAAACACTGAAGCTTTCTTT. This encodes CSVRQGAQNTEAFF.